The next 26 T cell receptor beta chains were all read from a single sample in a study of T cells after somatic rescue of genetic block. The table came from immunoSEQ multiplex PCR; TCRdb's copy has only in-frame clones and leaves some out. Here the sample spans 68,000 or so clones, around 93% being singletons. The sequencing input was peripheral blood mononuclear cells (PBMCs). These receptors all stem from a man aged 40-49 years.

The CDR3 loop reads CASSPQVAYEQYF. Here the CDR3 DNA reads TGTGCCAGTAGTCCCCAGGTCGCCTACGAGCAGTACTTC. The V call is TRBV19, the J call TRBJ2-7; no reliable D call. Trimming took off 5 bases at V and 2 bases at J, with 10 bases between the two ends. Germline loops: CDR1 LNHDA, CDR2 SQIVND (reference sequence). The CDR3 is made up of 13 amino acids.

In its sample, this clone was seen once. The V gene is TRBV4-1, the J gene TRBJ1-3; D is ambiguous. V was pared by 2 bases and J by 0 bases, with 8 bases between. Germline V gene data show CDR1 as MGHRA and CDR2 as YSYEKL. This CDR3 has 15 residues. The CDR3 is CASSQPRASGNTIYF. CDR3 in DNA: TGCGCCAGCAGCCAACCCCGGGCCTCTGGAAACACCATATATTTT.

The chain uses TRBV6-5 and TRBJ2-1, with a possible D match to TRBD2 (6 bases). CDR3 length: 14 amino acids. CDR1 is MNHEY, CDR2 SVGAGI, per germline. With 5 bases removed from V and 4 bases from J, the gap between germline ends came to 12 bases. CDR3 DNA sequence: TGTGCCAGCAGTCAACTAGCAGAGTACAATGAGCAGTTCTTC. It encodes CASSQLAEYNEQFF.

The V and J genes are TRBV4-3 and TRBJ2-7; 7 bases fit TRBD1. The junction had 9 bases not matched to a gene; V was cut back by 1 base and J by 0 bases. The CDR3 has 17 residues. Germline V gene sequence: CDR1 LGHNA, CDR2 YSLEER. For the CDR3, the DNA is TGCGCCAGCAGCCAAGCCTACGGGACAGACAGCTCCTACGAGCAGTACTTC. Protein: CASSQAYGTDSSYEQYF.

This sequence joins TRBV27 and TRBJ1-2, with D maybe TRBD1 (6 bases). Germline lookup yields CDR1 MNHEY and CDR2 SMNVEV (reference sequence). The CDR3 loop spans 14 amino acids. Trimming stripped 4 bases from V and 3 bases from J, with 12 bases between. The DNA for the CDR3 is TGTGCCAGCAGTTCCGGGGGACACGACTATGGCTACACCTTC. The encoded protein is CASSSGGHDYGYTF.

This chain joins TRBV4-2 and TRBJ2-7, with 10 bases that match TRBD1. Trimming cost V 1 base and J 4 bases; bases outside gene matches: 7. Looked up from germline, CDR1 is LGHNA and CDR2 is YNFKEQ. The CDR3 loop spans 16 amino acids. As DNA, the CDR3 is TGTGCCAGCAGCCAAGGTGGGACAGGGGATGTTTACGAGCAGTACTTC. The encoded protein is CASSQGGTGDVYEQYF.

The chain has TRBV5-8 and TRBJ1-2; a possible D gene is TRBD1 (6 bases). The germline gives CDR1 SGHTS, CDR2 YDEGEE. Trimming stripped 1 base from V and 6 bases from J, with 10 bases between. The CDR3 sequence is 13 residues long. CDR3 loop: CASSLTGGHGYTF. Written as DNA, the CDR3 is TGTGCCAGCAGCTTGACGGGGGGCCATGGCTACACCTTC.

The genes are TRBV7-8 and TRBJ2-7; D is possibly TRBD1 (5 bases). The V end lost 1 base, the J end lost 1 base, and 8 bases lay between the germline ends. Germline V gives CDR1 SGHVS, CDR2 FQNEAQ. CDR3 size: 14 residues. This chain's CDR3 is CASSLDRQSYEQYF. The CDR3 coding sequence is TGTGCCAGCAGCTTAGACAGGCAATCCTACGAGCAGTACTTC. The full variable domain, in which reference TRBV7-8 and TRBJ2-7 provide the parts outside the CDR3, is GAGVSQSPRYKVAKRGQDVALRCDPISGHVSLFWYQQALGQGPEFLTYFQNEAQLDKSGLPSDRFFAERPEGSVSTLKIQRTQQEDSAVYLCASSLDRQSYEQYFGPGTRLTVT.

This clone occurred once. The V gene is TRBV28, the J gene TRBJ1-5, with 7 positions matching TRBD1. CDR1 and CDR2 from the germline V gene are MDHEN and SYDVKM. The CDR3 extends over 12 amino acids. The ends lost 6 bases at V and 9 bases at J; junction bases unmatched: 5. The CDR3 loop is CASRWTGGPQHF. The DNA for the CDR3 is TGTGCCAGCAGATGGACAGGCGGGCCCCAGCATTTT.

The chain joins TRBV6-9 to TRBJ2-7; possible D gene TRBD1, 5 bases. The CDR3 contains 12 residues. The V gene's germline CDR1 is MNHGY and CDR2 SVAAGI. V dropped 4 bases and J dropped 3 bases, with 7 bases sitting between them. Here the CDR3 DNA reads TGTGCCAGCAGTTGCAGGGTCTACGAGCAGTACTTC. Its translation: CASSCRVYEQYF.

This chain uses TRBV27 with TRBJ2-1; 7 bases fit TRBD2. Germline-derived CDR1 and CDR2 are MNHEY and SMNVEV (reference sequence). CDR3 length equals 15 residues. V was pared by 2 bases and J by 9 bases, with 10 bases of the junction left unmatched. CDR3 region: CASSLVLAAYGEQFF. The CDR3 bases are TGTGCCAGCAGTTTAGTTCTAGCGGCGTACGGTGAGCAGTTCTTC.

This clone was seen a single time. V gene TRBV19 combines with J gene TRBJ2-6; TRBD1 agrees at 7 bases. The CDR3 is 17 amino acids. The J segment lost 2 bases and the V segment lost 8 bases, leaving 12 bases of the junction unmatched. The germline CDR1 and CDR2 sequences are LNHDA and SQIVND (reference sequence). In DNA, the CDR3 is TGTGCCAGTCAGATGACAGGGCGTCTAGCTGGGGCCAACGTCCTGACTTTC. Residues: CASQMTGRLAGANVLTF.

The gene calls are TRBV9 and TRBJ1-3; no firm D call. Trimming cost V 2 bases and J 0 bases, with 12 bases left between them. The CDR3 loop spans 16 amino acids. CDR1 is SGDLS and CDR2 is YYNGEE in the germline V gene. The CDR3 here is CASSVEVAVSGNTIYF. The CDR3 DNA follows: TGTGCCAGCAGCGTCGAGGTTGCGGTCTCTGGAAACACCATATATTTT.

V usage is TRBV16 and J usage is TRBJ2-7; the D gene is possibly TRBD2 (5 bases). V lost 4 bases, J lost 6 bases, and 13 bases lay in between. There are 13 residues in the CDR3. Per germline, CDR1 KGHSY and CDR2 FQNENV. The CDR3 is CASSPLAAGEQYF. The CDR3 bases are TGTGCCAGCAGCCCCCTCGCCGCGGGCGAGCAGTACTTC.

The V and J genes are TRBV7-9 and TRBJ2-7; 10 bases map to TRBD2. Germline CDR1 and CDR2: SEHNR and FQNEAQ (reference sequence). V was pared by 3 bases and J by 4 bases, with 0 bases of the junction left unmatched. The CDR3 consists of 13 residues. This chain's CDR3 is CASSFSGGYEQYF. In DNA form, the CDR3 reads TGTGCCAGCAGCTTTAGCGGGGGGTACGAGCAGTACTTC.

The gene calls are TRBV5-4 and TRBJ2-3, with D perhaps matching TRBD1 (6 bases). In germline, CDR1 is SGHNT, CDR2 YYREEE (reference sequence). The CDR3 has 15 residues. V was pared by 4 bases and J by 0 bases, with 12 bases between. The CDR3 protein is CASSADRFSTDTQYF. The DNA of the CDR3 is TGTGCCAGCAGCGCGGACAGATTTAGCACAGATACGCAGTATTTT.

CDR3 sequence: CASSFGVVRLAKNIQYF. The DNA of the CDR3 is TGTGCCAGCAGCTTTGGGGTAGTAAGGTTGGCCAAAAACATTCAGTACTTC. This chain connects TRBV5-8 to TRBJ2-4; the D is unclear. The V end lost 2 bases, the J end lost 1 base, and 16 bases lay between the germline ends. CDR3 length equals 17 residues. Germline V CDR1 and CDR2: SGHTS, YDEGEE.

This sequence joins TRBV14 and TRBJ2-6; D not certain. Germline CDR1 is SGHDN and CDR2 is FVKESK. This CDR3 is built from 16 residues. Trimming removed 6 bases at V and 0 bases at J, with 12 bases between. The CDR3 is CASSVGSYSGANVLTF. The CDR3, as DNA: TGTGCCAGCAGTGTAGGGTCCTACTCTGGGGCCAACGTCCTGACTTTC. The whole variable domain, filled in from reference TRBV14 and TRBJ2-6, reads EAGVTQFPSHSVIEKGQTVTLRCDPISGHDNLYWYRRVMGKEIKFLLHFVKESKQDESGMPNNRFLAERTGGTYSTLKVQPAELEDSGVYFCASSVGSYSGANVLTFGAGSRLTVL.

J is TRBJ2-2 and V is TRBV7-9, with 8 bases aligning to TRBD2. J gave up 4 bases and V 4 bases, and 2 bases lay outside the gene matches. CDR1 is SEHNR and CDR2 is FQNEAQ in the germline V gene (reference sequence). The CDR3 totals 14 residues. CDR3 nucleotide sequence: TGTGCCAGCAGCTCCGGGACTAGCACCGGGGAGCTGTTTTTT. Encoded protein: CASSSGTSTGELFF. The full variable domain, with the rest looked up from reference TRBV7-9 and TRBJ2-2, is DTGVSQNPRHKITKRGQNVTFRCDPISEHNRLYWYRQTLGQGPEFLTYFQNEAQLEKSRLLSDRFSAERPKGSFSTLEIQRTEQGDSAMYLCASSSGTSTGELFFGEGSRLTVL.

This chain links TRBV30 with TRBJ2-7, with TRBD1 identical over 7 bases. Germline lookup yields CDR1 GTSNPN and CDR2 SVGIG (reference sequence). V gave up 6 bases and J gave up 2 bases; unmatched junction bases: 4. This CDR3 comprises 12 residues. The CDR3 DNA follows: TGTGCCTGCACCGGACAGGCCTACGAGCAGTACTTC. It yields the protein CACTGQAYEQYF.

V and J are TRBV11-3 and TRBJ2-1, with 12 bases identical to TRBD2. V shed 0 bases, J shed 9 bases, and the junction held 3 bases outside the gene matches. Germline V gives CDR1 SGHNT, CDR2 YENEEA. This CDR3 comprises 15 residues. This CDR3 reads CASSLEGLAGAEQFF. DNA for the CDR3: TGTGCCAGCAGCTTAGAGGGACTAGCGGGTGCTGAGCAGTTCTTC. The entire variable domain, with the rest obtained from reference TRBV11-3 and TRBJ2-1, is as follows: EAGVVQSPRYKIIEKKQPVAFWCNPISGHNTLYWYLQNLGQGPELLIRYENEEAVDDSQLPKDRFSAERLKGVDSTLKIQPAELGDSAVYLCASSLEGLAGAEQFFGPGTRLTVL.

This chain uses TRBV29-1 with TRBJ1-2; D possibly corresponds to TRBD1 (5 bases). CDR3 length: 12 residues. Germline V CDR1 and CDR2: SQVTM, ANQGSEA. V was trimmed by 3 bases and J by 3 bases, leaving 8 bases between them. CDR3 nucleotides: TGCAGCGTTGATCCAGGGCACTATGGCTACACCTTC. Residues: CSVDPGHYGYTF.

V usage is TRBV4-1 and J usage is TRBJ1-3, with D possibly TRBD1 on 5 matching bases. V was trimmed by 0 bases and J by 2 bases, leaving 11 bases between them. This CDR3 contains 16 residues. From germline, CDR1 is MGHRA and CDR2 YSYEKL. The CDR3 bases are TGCGCCAGCAGCCAAGAGGCGAGGGGCCCTGGAAACACCATATATTTT. Translation: CASSQEARGPGNTIYF.

The V and J genes are TRBV5-6 and TRBJ2-3; tentative D call: TRBD2 (5 bases). Trimming took off 0 bases at V and 3 bases at J, with 14 bases between the two ends. This CDR3 contains 16 residues. The germline V gene has CDR1 SGHDT and CDR2 YYEEEE. The chain's CDR3 is CASSLGLGEGTDTQYF. The CDR3 bases are TGTGCCAGCAGCTTGGGGCTGGGAGAAGGTACAGATACGCAGTATTTT.

This chain uses TRBV7-9 with TRBJ2-1, with D unclear. CDR3 length: 15 amino acids. CDR1 is SEHNR and CDR2 is FQNEAQ in the germline V gene (reference sequence). Trimming took 0 bases from V and 3 from J, leaving 9 bases between them. CDR3 in DNA: TGTGCCAGCAGCTTAGCGGGCCAGCGCTACAATGAGCAGTTCTTC. It yields the protein CASSLAGQRYNEQFF.

Concerning this clone: This CDR3 is also generated by other DNA sequences in the sample. The V gene is TRBV19, the J gene TRBJ1-5; D gene ambiguous. Germline CDR1 is LNHDA and CDR2 is SQIVND (reference sequence). The CDR3 is 12 residues long. With 1 base removed from V and 2 bases from J, the gap between germline ends came to 0 bases. The CDR3 DNA reads TGTGCCAGTAGTATAGGCAATCAGCCCCAGCATTTT. This sequence encodes CASSIGNQPQHF. The full variable domain, its missing parts supplied by reference TRBV19 and TRBJ1-5, is DGGITQSPKYLFRKEGQNVTLSCEQNLNHDAMYWYRQDPGQGLRLIYYSQIVNDFQKGDIAEGYSVSREKKESFPLTVTSAQKNPTAFYLCASSIGNQPQHFGDGTRLSIL.